One and the same sample provided the 27 T cell receptor beta chains below, sequenced in a study of T cell repertoires in cytomegalovirus infection. Antigen specificity for these receptors is unknown. TCRdb recomputed calls from the reads with MiXCR, one row per CDR3 protein. The sample lists approximately 390,000 distinct CDR3 sequences, roughly a third occurring once. Sequencing was performed on cultured PBMCs, taken from culture after CMV antigen stimulation. The receptor source for this set is a human donor in good health (CMV status not recorded). Some clones in this sample may be carry-over from other donors' samples.

This clonotype was observed many times. The V call is TRBV7-2, the J call TRBJ1-1; D not certain. V was pared by 5 bases and J by 4 bases, with 17 bases between. The CDR3 is 15 residues long. Germline loops: CDR1 SGHTA, CDR2 FQGNSA. The CDR3 DNA follows: TGTGCCAGCAGCCCAGCGCAGACGTATCTCACTGAAGCTTTCTTT. Its translation is CASSPAQTYLTEAFF.

A remark on this clonotype: One base away lies a much larger clone, so this may be a sequencing read error. The genes are TRBV7-8 and TRBJ1-1, with 11 nucleotides matching TRBD1. Germline-derived CDR1 and CDR2 are SGHVS and FQNEAQ. This CDR3 spans 15 amino acids. Here the CDR3 DNA reads TGTGCCAACAGCCCCCATGGGACAGGGGGGAATGAAGCTTTCTTT. Protein product: CANSPHGTGGNEAFF.

This clonotype was detected ten times or more. This chain links TRBV12-3 or TRBV12-4 with TRBJ1-1, with 7 bases identical to TRBD1. The trim removed 4 bases at V and 8 bases at J, leaving 10 bases unmatched. The CDR3 is made up of 14 amino acids. CDR3 bases: TGTGCCAGCAGTTCCGGGGGCCACAGGGGAGAAGCTTTCTTT. Encoded protein: CASSSGGHRGEAFF.

The chain uses TRBV15 and TRBJ2-1; tentatively, D is TRBD2 (6 bases). Deletions cut 0 bases from V and 6 bases from J, with 12 bases between. The CDR3 runs 15 residues. Germline V gene lookup returns CDR1 LNHNV and CDR2 YYDKDF (reference sequence). CDR3 bases: TGTGCCACCAGCAGAGATCTCGGGAGTGCCAATGAGCAGTTCTTC. It specifies CATSRDLGSANEQFF.

This clonotype was seen more than once but under ten times. This chain uses TRBV28 with TRBJ2-1; tentative D call: TRBD2 (6 bases). The V gene's germline CDR1 is MDHEN and CDR2 SYDVKM. The CDR3 is 14 amino acids. Trimming pared 6 bases from V and 7 bases from J, leaving 16 bases between. This CDR3 reads CASSTTGRGNEQFF. The CDR3, as DNA: TGTGCCAGCAGCACTACCGGACGGGGGAATGAGCAGTTCTTC.

This clonotype was recorded at least ten times. V gene TRBV12-3 or TRBV12-4 combines with J gene TRBJ2-5; 7 nucleotides line up with TRBD2. V shed 2 bases, J shed 1 base, and the junction held 10 bases outside the gene matches. The CDR3 loop spans 17 amino acids. CDR3 loop: CASSLYSSGAAQETQYF. The CDR3 bases are TGTGCCAGCAGTTTATACTCTAGCGGAGCGGCCCAAGAGACCCAGTACTTC.

DNA for the CDR3: TGTGCCAGCAGGGAGACTAGCGGGTTCACAGATACGCAGTATTTT. Protein sequence: CASRETSGFTDTQYF. This chain links TRBV7-6 with TRBJ2-3; 10 bases are shared with TRBD2. Germline V gene data show CDR1 as SGHVS and CDR2 as FNYEAQ. This CDR3 is built from 15 residues. Trimming removed 6 bases from V and 2 bases from J; junction bases left unmatched: 5.

This clonotype was seen more than once but under ten times. The rearrangement links TRBV2 to TRBJ1-6; no clear D gene. Per germline, CDR1 SNHLY and CDR2 FYNNEI. V lost 2 bases, J lost 3 bases, and 8 bases lay in between. This CDR3 has 15 residues. CDR3 sequence (DNA): TGTGCCAGCAGTGAAAGAGCCGACTATAATTCACCCCTCCACTTT. Its translation: CASSERADYNSPLHF. The full variable domain, its missing parts supplied by reference TRBV2 and TRBJ1-6, is EPEVTQTPSHQVTQMGQEVILRCVPISNHLYFYWYRQILGQKVEFLVSFYNNEISEKSEIFDDQFSVERPDGSNFTLKIRSTKLEDSAMYFCASSERADYNSPLHFGNGTRLTVT.

Many counts were recorded for this clonotype. The chain uses TRBV7-2 and TRBJ2-7; no firm D call. Germline V gives CDR1 SGHTA, CDR2 FQGNSA. V was cut by 3 bases and J by 2 bases, with 5 bases left in between. This CDR3 is 12 amino acids long. CDR3 bases: TGTGCCAGCAGCTTTAGCACCTACGAGCAGTACTTC. Translating gives CASSFSTYEQYF.

The V gene is TRBV11-2, the J gene TRBJ2-3, with D perhaps assigned TRBD1 or TRBD2 (5 bases each). CDR3 length equals 17 residues. V was clipped by 2 bases and J by 0 bases, with 15 bases between them. Germline values: CDR1 SGHAT, CDR2 FQNNGV. DNA for the CDR3: TGTGCCAGCAGCTTATTTTCATTCGGGGCTAGCACAGATACGCAGTATTTT. Amino acid sequence: CASSLFSFGASTDTQYF.

The J gene is TRBJ2-7, the V gene TRBV28; no firm D call. The germline gives CDR1 MDHEN, CDR2 SYDVKM. The CDR3 extends over 11 amino acids. V was trimmed by 6 bases and J by 2 bases, leaving 5 bases between them. CDR3 DNA: TGTGCCAGCAGGGGGACCTACGAGCAGTACTTC. This gives the protein CASRGTYEQYF.

V gene TRBV11-3 combines with J gene TRBJ2-7, with D perhaps TRBD1 (5 bases). CDR1 and CDR2 (germline): SGHNT, YENEEA. The CDR3 sequence is 15 residues long. The V end lost 5 bases, the J end lost 0 bases, and 14 bases lay between the germline ends. CDR3 sequence (DNA): TGTGCCAGCAGCCCGATACAGGAGATCTCCTACGAGCAGTACGTC. This gives the protein CASSPIQEISYEQYV.

The J gene is TRBJ1-1, the V gene TRBV28, with D perhaps matching TRBD1 (5 bases). Between the trimmed V and J ends, which lost 6 bases and 6 bases, there was a span of 14 bases. CDR1 and CDR2 (germline): MDHEN, SYDVKM. The CDR3 sequence is 13 residues long. Written as DNA, the CDR3 is TGTGCCAGCAGAAGGTGGGGCAGGTCTGAAGCTTTCTTT. This codes for CASRRWGRSEAFF. Full variable domain (remainder filled in from reference TRBV28 and TRBJ1-1): DVKVTQSSRYLVKRTGEKVFLECVQDMDHENMFWYRQDPGLGLRLIYFSYDVKMKEKGDIPEGYSVSREKKERFSLILESASTNQTSMYLCASRRWGRSEAFFGQGTRLTVV.

The rearrangement joins TRBV6-6 to TRBJ1-1, with D possibly being TRBD1 (5 bases). The CDR3 consists of 12 residues. V was cut by 9 bases and J by 1 base, with 9 bases left in between. Germline CDR1 reads MNHNY; CDR2 reads SVGAGI (reference sequence). The CDR3 bases are TGTGCCAGTGCCGGGACGAACACTGAAGCTTTCTTT. Its protein product is CASAGTNTEAFF.

The chain is built from TRBV12-3 or TRBV12-4 and TRBJ1-3; the D is unclear. V was cut by 6 bases and J by 0 bases, with 12 bases left in between. The CDR3 has 15 amino acids. The CDR3 bases are TGTGCCAGCAGGGCGCCTGGAAGCTCTGGAAACACCATATATTTT. Protein product: CASRAPGSSGNTIYF.

V gene TRBV5-3 combines with J gene TRBJ2-2; TRBD1 matches at 10 bases. TRBV5-3 is flagged as an ORF with uncertain function. Unmatched junction bases numbered 7, after V lost 8 bases and J lost 6 bases. The length of the CDR3 is 14 residues. The chain's CDR3 is CASSIDRGPGELFF. The CDR3 nucleotides read TGTGCCAGCAGCATCGACAGGGGGCCCGGGGAGCTGTTTTTT.

Ten or more counts support this clonotype. The chain carries TRBV30 and TRBJ1-5, with TRBD1 as a possible D gene (5 bases). Germline V gene sequence: CDR1 GTSNPN, CDR2 SVGIG (reference sequence). The germline V and J ends were trimmed by 2 bases and 3 bases, with 8 bases remaining between them. The CDR3 is 13 residues long. The CDR3 spells CAWSLDINQPQHF. CDR3 in DNA: TGTGCCTGGAGTCTGGACATCAATCAGCCCCAGCATTTT.

This rearrangement joins TRBV11-3 to TRBJ2-1, with 10 bases aligning to TRBD1. Germline V gene lookup returns CDR1 SGHNT and CDR2 YENEEA. J gave up 6 bases and V 4 bases, and 6 bases lay outside the gene matches. The CDR3 has 15 amino acids. CDR3 sequence (DNA): TGTGCCAGCAGCTCATTCCGGGACAGGGGCAATGAGCAGTTCTTC. The encoded protein is CASSSFRDRGNEQFF. Combining the CDR3 with reference TRBV11-3 and TRBJ2-1 gives the whole variable domain EAGVVQSPRYKIIEKKQPVAFWCNPISGHNTLYWYLQNLGQGPELLIRYENEEAVDDSQLPKDRFSAERLKGVDSTLKIQPAELGDSAVYLCASSSFRDRGNEQFFGPGTRLTVL.

The chain couples TRBV7-8 to TRBJ1-2; D call uncertain. With 3 bases removed from V and 0 bases from J, the gap between germline ends came to 8 bases. This CDR3 comprises 14 residues. Germline V gene lookup returns CDR1 SGHVS and CDR2 FQNEAQ. The CDR3 protein is CASSFLPANYGYTF. The CDR3 DNA is TGTGCCAGCAGCTTCCTCCCAGCTAACTATGGCTACACCTTC.

This chain uses TRBV29-1 with TRBJ2-3, with D tentatively TRBD2 (6 bases). Trimming took off 4 bases at V and 2 bases at J, with 7 bases between the two ends. Germline-derived CDR1 and CDR2 are SQVTM and ANQGSEA. The CDR3 runs 12 residues. CDR3: CSVGTITDTQYF. CDR3 bases: TGCAGCGTTGGGACTATCACAGATACGCAGTATTTT.

This clonotype was recorded at least ten times. This chain uses TRBV7-8 with TRBJ1-5, with 9 bases lining up with TRBD1. V shed 6 bases and J 4 bases; nucleotides not matched to a gene: 10. The CDR3 totals 16 residues. Germline V gene data show CDR1 as SGHVS and CDR2 as FQNEAQ. The CDR3 here is CASRPHEGQGNQPQHF. The CDR3 region has the DNA TGTGCCAGCAGACCGCATGAGGGACAGGGAAATCAGCCCCAGCATTTT.

This clonotype was found a few times. The genes are TRBV28 and TRBJ1-5; 8 positions agree with TRBD1. The CDR3 has 13 residues. Germline loops: CDR1 MDHEN, CDR2 SYDVKM. The trim removed 8 bases at V and 3 bases at J, leaving 3 bases unmatched. The chain's CDR3 is CASSGGNNQPQHF. The CDR3, as DNA: TGTGCCAGCTCAGGGGGCAACAATCAGCCCCAGCATTTT. The full variable domain, completed using reference TRBV28 and TRBJ1-5, is DVKVTQSSRYLVKRTGEKVFLECVQDMDHENMFWYRQDPGLGLRLIYFSYDVKMKEKGDIPEGYSVSREKKERFSLILESASTNQTSMYLCASSGGNNQPQHFGDGTRLSIL.

V usage is TRBV12-3 or TRBV12-4 and J usage is TRBJ2-7; unclear D gene. CDR3 length: 14 amino acids. The germline V and J ends were trimmed by 3 bases and 2 bases, with 11 bases remaining between them. CDR3 nucleotides: TGTGCCAGCAGTTTTCGACCCTTTCCCTACGAGCAGTACTTC. The encoded protein is CASSFRPFPYEQYF.

The chain links TRBV6-1 to TRBJ2-7; the match to TRBD1 covers 7 bases. The CDR3 has 13 residues. Germline trimming cut 10 bases from V and 2 bases from J; bases unmatched to any gene: 8. CDR1 and CDR2 (germline): MNHNS, SASEGT. The CDR3 reads CATRQGPTYEQYV. In nucleotides, the CDR3 is TGTGCCACAAGACAGGGCCCCACCTACGAGCAGTACGTC.

The rearrangement joins TRBV11-2 to TRBJ2-3; D is unresolved. V gave up 7 bases and J gave up 0 bases, with 11 bases separating them. Germline lookup yields CDR1 SGHAT and CDR2 FQNNGV. The CDR3 extends over 14 amino acids. The CDR3 DNA is TGTGCCAGCAAAAAAGAGGATAGCACAGATACGCAGTATTTT. Translating gives CASKKEDSTDTQYF. Filled out from reference TRBV11-2 and TRBJ2-3, the complete variable domain reads EAGVAQSPRYKIIEKRQSVAFWCNPISGHATLYWYQQILGQGPKLLIQFQNNGVVDDSQLPKDRFSAERLKGVDSTLKIQPAKLEDSAVYLCASKKEDSTDTQYFGPGTRLTVL.

The gene calls are TRBV4-2 and TRBJ1-2; TRBD1 agrees at 7 bases. The J segment lost 3 bases and the V segment lost 0 bases, leaving 4 bases of the junction unmatched. Germline CDR1 LGHNA, CDR2 YNFKEQ. This CDR3 region has 15 residues. CDR3 region: CASSQDRQGDYGYTF. In DNA form, the CDR3 reads TGTGCCAGCAGCCAAGATCGTCAGGGGGACTATGGCTACACCTTC.

The rearrangement uses TRBV10-3 and TRBJ2-1; D perhaps matches TRBD2 (5 bases). Looked up from germline, CDR1 is ENHRY and CDR2 is SYGVKD. This CDR3 spans 15 amino acids. The CDR3 reads CVTTSPLATYNEQFF. The CDR3 nucleotides are TGTGTCACCACATCCCCGCTAGCAACTTACAATGAGCAGTTCTTC.